Listed below are T cell receptor beta chains from one sample, sequenced in a study of CD8+CD57+ T cells in acquired aplastic anemia. In TCRdb, the reads were re-called with MiXCR into one record per CDR3 protein. The data contain some 170,000 distinct CDR3 sequences, 55% to 65% of them seen just once; the ten biggest clones take up about 42%. The sample consisted of sorted CD4+, CD8+, or CD8+CD57+ T cells (not recorded which) from PBMCs. These receptors were obtained from a human donor with aplastic anemia. Both conserved end residues are part of each CDR3. D genes are given only for firm matches. Not all rows give a size; the values are once, few, many and, for expanded clones, a class.

cdr3_nt | cdr3_aa | v_call | clone_size | j_call | d_call
TGTGCCAGCGCGACTAGTTACTACGAGCAGTACTTC | CASATSYYEQYF | TRBV7-2 | . | TRBJ2-7 | .
TGTGCCAGCAGCCAGGACAGGGGCAGTAACGAGCAGTACTTC | CASSQDRGSNEQYF | TRBV7-2 | . | TRBJ2-7 | TRBD1
TGCAGTGCTAGACTCTCCGGCAGAGAGACCCAGTACTTC | CSARLSGRETQYF | TRBV20-1 | once | TRBJ2-5 | .
TGTGCCAGCAGGACAGCGGGGACTAACCAAGAGACCCAGTACTTC | CASRTAGTNQETQYF | TRBV2 | . | TRBJ2-5 | TRBD2
TGTGCCAGCGACCTCGACAGAAAAACTAAAGAGAACCAGTACTTC | CASDLDRKTKENQYF | TRBV2 | . | TRBJ2-5 | .
TGTGCCATGCTGGATGTACCCGGGAGTTACAATGAGCAGTTCTTC | CAMLDVPGSYNEQFF | TRBV10-3 | . | TRBJ2-1 | .
TGTGCCAGCAGCTTCGGGACAGGTGATTCACCCCTCCACTTT | CASSFGTGDSPLHF | TRBV2 | . | TRBJ1-6 | TRBD1
TGTGCCAGCAGCTTAGAAGGTAGGGGTAGCGAGCAGTTCTTC | CASSLEGRGSEQFF | TRBV7-2 | . | TRBJ2-1 | .
TGCAGCGCCGGGGGACAGGTCATGAACACTGAAGCTTTCTTT | CSAGGQVMNTEAFF | TRBV29-1 | once | TRBJ1-1 | TRBD1
TGTGCCAGCAGTCTCCGGGACAGCCCTTCACCCCTCCACTTT | CASSLRDSPSPLHF | TRBV2 | medium-sized | TRBJ1-6 | TRBD1
TGCGCCAGCAGCCTAACGGACAGGGGACAAGAGACCCAGTACTTC | CASSLTDRGQETQYF | TRBV5-1 | . | TRBJ2-5 | TRBD1